Presented here are 5 T cell receptor beta chains from one specimen sequenced in a study of CD8+ T cells in alopecia areata (dated by TCRdb to the late 2010s). Pooled mouse cutaneous lymph node cells were stained for CD4, CD8alpha, NKG2D, NKG2ACE and other markers and were then sorted on a BD Influx. The library was produced with the immunoSEQ multiplex PCR assay. For TCR sequencing, RNA was extracted from every sample and reverse transcribed into cDNA to serve as template. The source is immuneACCESS, and TCRdb retained only in-frame sequences with V and J called. Part of the clones is not carried over; for the studies checked, unresolved V genes explain less than half of this, and the remainder is unexplained. The sample comprises under 350,000 clones, and every one was counted more than once. The ten largest clones take up 1.2% of the sample. The sequenced material came from CD4+ T cells sorted from a lymph node. All receptors derive from a C3H/HeJ mouse with alopecia areata. This strain possesses the MHC haplotype H2-k.

Of note for this clone: Gene names and germline match the mouse. Partial CDR3 DNA: TGTGCCAGCAGCCAACTGGGGGGTGCCTAT. It translates to CASSQLGGAY. The CDR3 in full is CASSQLGGAYEQYF. The V call is TRBV5, the J call TRBJ2-7; 8 nucleotides line up with TRBD2. The read terminates 4 residues before the CDR3 end, so the remaining end is supplied by the germline J gene. CDR1 is LGHNA and CDR2 is YNLKQL in the germline V gene (reference sequence). The CDR3 is 14 amino acids. The ends lost 2 bases at V and 2 bases at J; junction bases unmatched: 2.

Concerning this clone itself: Germline and genes: mouse. With the read ending 4 residues before the CDR3 end, the germline J gene is used to fill in that end. The gene calls are TRBV5 and TRBJ2-1; TRBD2 agrees at 9 bases. Germline CDR1 and CDR2: LGHNA and YNLKQL (reference sequence). There are 17 residues in the CDR3. V shed 0 bases and J 2 bases; nucleotides not matched to a gene: 5. CDR3: CASSQEPGGEDYAEQFF. The part of the CDR3 DNA that was read is TGTGCCAGCAGCCAAGAACCTGGGGGGGAGGACTATGCT.

Regarding this clone: Each gene name is a mouse one. Read coverage stops 4 residues before the CDR3 terminus; the germline J gene supplies the remainder. This same CDR3 is encoded by further DNA sequences in the sample. V gene TRBV4 combines with J gene TRBJ2-1; TRBD2 matches at 11 bases. Germline trimming cut 5 bases from V and 4 bases from J; bases unmatched to any gene: 4. This CDR3 has 15 residues. Germline CDR1 and CDR2: LGHDT and YNNKQL (reference sequence). The covered CDR3 bases are TGTGCCAGCAGCCCCGGGACTGGGGGTTATGCT. This gives the protein CASSPGTGGYA. From start to end, the CDR3 is CASSPGTGGYAEQFF. Drawing the rest from reference TRBV4 and TRBJ2-1, the complete variable domain is ETAVFQTPNYHVTQVGNEVSFNCKQTLGHDTMYWYKQDSKKLLKIMFSYNNKQLIVNETVPRRFSPQSSDKAHLNLRIKSVEPEDSAVYLCASSPGTGGYAEQFFGPGTRLTVL.

Notes on this clone: The gene names here belong to mouse. Sequencing ends 4 residues short of the CDR3 end; the germline J gene provides the rest. The chain combines TRBV5 with TRBJ2-7; tentative D call: TRBD1 (5 bases). This CDR3 has 12 residues. Germline-derived CDR1 and CDR2 are LGHNA and YNLKQL (reference sequence). The CDR3 reads CASSHRAYEQYF. The CDR3 bases that were read are TGTGCCAGCAGCCACAGGGCGTAT.

This clone was counted only a few times. The genes and germline here are from mouse. The sequence runs out 4 residues before the end of the CDR3; the remainder is reconstructed from the germline J gene. The chain recombines TRBV13-3 with TRBJ2-1, with D maybe TRBD1 (5 bases). V gave up 4 bases and J gave up 0 bases, with 11 bases separating them. The CDR3 is 15 amino acids. Germline V lookup: CDR1 NNHDY, CDR2 SYVADS. The CDR3 here is CASSRTNNNYAEQFF. CDR3 DNA (partial): TGTGCCAGCAGTCGGACAAATAATAACTATGCT.